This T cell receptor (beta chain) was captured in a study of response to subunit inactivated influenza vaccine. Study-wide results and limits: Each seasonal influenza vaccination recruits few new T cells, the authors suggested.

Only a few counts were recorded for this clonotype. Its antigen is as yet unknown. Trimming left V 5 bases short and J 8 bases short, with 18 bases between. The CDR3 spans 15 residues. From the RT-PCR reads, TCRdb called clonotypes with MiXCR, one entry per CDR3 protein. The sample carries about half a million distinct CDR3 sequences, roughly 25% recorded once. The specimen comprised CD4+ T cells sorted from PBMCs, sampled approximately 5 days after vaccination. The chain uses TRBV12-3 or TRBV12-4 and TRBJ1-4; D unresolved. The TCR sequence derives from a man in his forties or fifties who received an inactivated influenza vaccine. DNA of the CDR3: TGTGCCAGCAGTCGATTAGGAAGCGGGTTCGAAAAACTGTTTTTT. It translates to CASSRLGSGFEKLFF.